The source of this TCR beta chain is a study of shared clonotypes between healthy human individuals. The table lists this clone with a count of one. Its antigen is still unknown. Data came from immunoSEQ multiplex PCR; TCRdb stores just in-frame clones and leaves some out. The data hold about 2.1 million clones, with around 93% observed a single time. Notes on the study in general: Compared with memory subsets, naive subsets generally had larger estimated richness.

The CDR3 consists of 14 residues. Germline V lookup: CDR1 SGDLS, CDR2 YYNGEE. V was clipped by 1 base and J by 2 bases, with 8 bases between them. Naive CD8 cells were CD45RO-negative, positively selected for CCR7, excluding terminally differentiated effector memory CD45RA+ cells. This clonotype was sampled from a man aged 18 to 29 in good health. Some clones in this sample may be carry-over from other donors' samples. The gene calls are TRBV9 and TRBJ2-3; D gene uncertain. Sequenced: naive CD8+ T cells from PBMCs. CDR3 sequence reads: CASSVLLSTDTQYF. The CDR3 nucleotides read TGTGCCAGCAGCGTATTACTTTCCACAGATACGCAGTATTTT.